Described below is a single TCR beta chain sequence and its context. The sample comes from a study of blood T cell repertoires in COVID-19. Study-wide context: Acute-phase and convalescent COVID-19 samples originated in the United States, Italy and Spain. In each case, the material was cDNA or gDNA derived from T cells, B-cell-depleted T cells, or PBMCs.

Per germline, CDR1 LNHDA and CDR2 SQIVND (reference sequence). Deletions cut 2 bases from V and 0 bases from J, with 10 bases between. This CDR3 has 15 residues. As handled by the study authors: Amplification with reference gene primers provided the estimates of nucleated cell counts. TCRdb's table, derived via immunoSEQ multiplex PCR, lists solely in-frame clones and lacks some. That table supplies the V and J calls and clone size; D and trimming were determined from the DNA. The sample contains hundreds of thousands of clones, 70% to 85% of which appear only once. The source of this sequence is a man at least 80 years old with acute or convalescent COVID-19. Sequenced material: peripheral blood. The chain recombines TRBV19 with TRBJ1-2; no definite D call. The CDR3 DNA sequence: TGTGCCAGTAGTATACCCGGACTAGCTAACTATGGCTACACCTTC. This gives the protein CASSIPGLANYGYTF.